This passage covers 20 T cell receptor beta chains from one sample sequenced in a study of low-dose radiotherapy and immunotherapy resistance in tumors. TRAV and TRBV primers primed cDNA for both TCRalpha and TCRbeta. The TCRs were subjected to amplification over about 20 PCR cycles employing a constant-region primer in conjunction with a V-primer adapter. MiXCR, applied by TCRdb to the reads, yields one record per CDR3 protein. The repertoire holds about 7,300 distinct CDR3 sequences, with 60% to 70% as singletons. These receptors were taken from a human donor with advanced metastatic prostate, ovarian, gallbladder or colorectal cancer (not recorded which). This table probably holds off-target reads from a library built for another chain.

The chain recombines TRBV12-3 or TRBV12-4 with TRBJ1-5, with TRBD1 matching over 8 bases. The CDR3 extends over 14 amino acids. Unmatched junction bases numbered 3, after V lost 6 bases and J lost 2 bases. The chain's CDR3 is CASREGQGNQPQHF. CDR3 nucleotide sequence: TGTGCCAGCAGGGAGGGACAGGGCAATCAGCCCCAGCATTTT.

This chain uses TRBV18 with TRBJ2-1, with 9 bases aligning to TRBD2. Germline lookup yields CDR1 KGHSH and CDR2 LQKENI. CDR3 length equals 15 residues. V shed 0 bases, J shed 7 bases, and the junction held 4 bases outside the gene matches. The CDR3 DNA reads TGTGCCAGCTCACCACCTAGCGGGGGAGGAAATGAGCAGTTCTTC. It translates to CASSPPSGGGNEQFF.

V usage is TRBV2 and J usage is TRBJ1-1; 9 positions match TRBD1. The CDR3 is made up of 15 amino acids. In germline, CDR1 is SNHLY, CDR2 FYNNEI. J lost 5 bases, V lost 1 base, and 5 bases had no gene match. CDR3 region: CASSEDRGRKTEAFF. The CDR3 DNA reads TGTGCCAGCAGTGAAGACAGGGGGCGAAAAACTGAAGCTTTCTTT.

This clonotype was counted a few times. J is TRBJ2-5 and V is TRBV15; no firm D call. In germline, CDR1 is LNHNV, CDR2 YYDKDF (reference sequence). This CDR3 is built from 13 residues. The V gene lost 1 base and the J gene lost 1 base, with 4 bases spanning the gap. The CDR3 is CATSRGAQETQYF. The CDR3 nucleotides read TGTGCCACCAGCAGAGGGGCCCAAGAGACCCAGTACTTC.

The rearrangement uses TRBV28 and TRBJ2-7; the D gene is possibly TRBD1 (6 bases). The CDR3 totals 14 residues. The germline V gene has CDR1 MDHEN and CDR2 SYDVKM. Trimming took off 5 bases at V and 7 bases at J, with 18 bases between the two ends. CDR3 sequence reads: CASSLPHREWEQYF. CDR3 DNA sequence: TGTGCCAGCAGTCTGCCCCACAGGGAATGGGAGCAGTACTTC.

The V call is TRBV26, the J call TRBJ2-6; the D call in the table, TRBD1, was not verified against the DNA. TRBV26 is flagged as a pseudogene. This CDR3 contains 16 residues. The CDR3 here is CASSSGHFSGANVLTF. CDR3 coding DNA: TGTGCCAGCAGTTCGGGACACTTCTCTGGGGCCAACGTCCTGACTTTC.

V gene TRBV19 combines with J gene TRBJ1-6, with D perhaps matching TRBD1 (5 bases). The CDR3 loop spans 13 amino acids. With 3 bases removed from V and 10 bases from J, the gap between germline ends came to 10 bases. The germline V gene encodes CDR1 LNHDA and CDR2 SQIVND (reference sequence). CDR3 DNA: TGTGCCAGTAGTATCGGGGGAGGCTCACCCCTCCACTTT. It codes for CASSIGGGSPLHF.

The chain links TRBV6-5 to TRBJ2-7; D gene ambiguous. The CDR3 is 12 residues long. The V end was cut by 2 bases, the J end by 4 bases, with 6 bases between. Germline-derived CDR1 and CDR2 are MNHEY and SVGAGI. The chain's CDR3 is CASSYQEYEQYF. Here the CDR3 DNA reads TGTGCCAGCAGTTACCAGGAGTACGAGCAGTACTTC.

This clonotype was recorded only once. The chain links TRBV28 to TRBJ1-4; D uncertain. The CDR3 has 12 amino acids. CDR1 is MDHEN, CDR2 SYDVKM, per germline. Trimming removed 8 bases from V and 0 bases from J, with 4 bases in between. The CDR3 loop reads CASRATNEKLFF. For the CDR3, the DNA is TGTGCCAGCCGAGCAACTAATGAAAAACTGTTTTTT.

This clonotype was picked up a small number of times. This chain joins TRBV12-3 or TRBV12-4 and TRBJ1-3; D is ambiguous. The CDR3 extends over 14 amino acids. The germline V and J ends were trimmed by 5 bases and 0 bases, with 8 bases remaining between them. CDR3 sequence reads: CASSPRPSGNTIYF. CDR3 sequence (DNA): TGTGCCAGCAGTCCCCGGCCCTCTGGAAACACCATATATTTT.

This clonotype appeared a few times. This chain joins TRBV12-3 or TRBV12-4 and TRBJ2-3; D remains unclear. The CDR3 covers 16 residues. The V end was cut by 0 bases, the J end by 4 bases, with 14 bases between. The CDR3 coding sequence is TGTGCCAGCAGTTTAGCGGGGTTTGGCTACGCAGATACGCAGTATTTT. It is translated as CASSLAGFGYADTQYF.

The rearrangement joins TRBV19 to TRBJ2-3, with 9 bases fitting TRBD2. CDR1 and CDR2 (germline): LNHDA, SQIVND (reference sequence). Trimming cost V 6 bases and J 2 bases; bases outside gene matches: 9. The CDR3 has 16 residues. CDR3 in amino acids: CASRKRAGGPTDTQYF. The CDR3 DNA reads TGTGCCAGTAGGAAGCGGGCGGGAGGGCCCACAGATACGCAGTATTTT.

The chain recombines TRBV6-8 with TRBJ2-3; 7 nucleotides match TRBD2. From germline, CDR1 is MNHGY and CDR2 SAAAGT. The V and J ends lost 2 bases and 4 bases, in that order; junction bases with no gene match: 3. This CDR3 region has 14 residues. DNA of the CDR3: TGTGCCAGCAGTTACAGTGGGGGGGCAGATACGCAGTATTTT. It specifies CASSYSGGADTQYF.

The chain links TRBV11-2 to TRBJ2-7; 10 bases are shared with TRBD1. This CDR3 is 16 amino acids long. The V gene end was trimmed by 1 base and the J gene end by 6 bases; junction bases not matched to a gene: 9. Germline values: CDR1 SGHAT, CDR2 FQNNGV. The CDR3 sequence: CASSLGTGTGEREQYF. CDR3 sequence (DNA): TGTGCCAGCAGCTTAGGGACCGGGACAGGGGAGCGCGAGCAGTACTTC.

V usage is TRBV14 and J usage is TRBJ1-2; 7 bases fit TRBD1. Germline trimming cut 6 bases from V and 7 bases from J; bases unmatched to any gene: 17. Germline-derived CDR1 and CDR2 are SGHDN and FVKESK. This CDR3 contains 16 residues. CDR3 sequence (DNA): TGTGCCAGCAGTAAACAGGTTCACGGGACAGCGGCTGGCTACACCTTC. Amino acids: CASSKQVHGTAAGYTF.

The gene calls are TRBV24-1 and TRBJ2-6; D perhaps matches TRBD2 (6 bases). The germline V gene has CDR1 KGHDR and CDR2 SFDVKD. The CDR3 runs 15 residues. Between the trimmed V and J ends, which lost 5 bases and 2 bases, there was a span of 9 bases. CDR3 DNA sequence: TGTGCCACCAGTGTCGGAGGGGCTGGGGCCAACGTCCTGACTTTC. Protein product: CATSVGGAGANVLTF.

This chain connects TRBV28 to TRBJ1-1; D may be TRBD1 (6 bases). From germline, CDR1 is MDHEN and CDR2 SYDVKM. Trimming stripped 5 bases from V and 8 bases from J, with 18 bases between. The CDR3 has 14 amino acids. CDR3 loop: CASSTDGQTREAFF. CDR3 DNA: TGTGCCAGCAGTACTGACGGACAGACACGAGAAGCTTTCTTT.

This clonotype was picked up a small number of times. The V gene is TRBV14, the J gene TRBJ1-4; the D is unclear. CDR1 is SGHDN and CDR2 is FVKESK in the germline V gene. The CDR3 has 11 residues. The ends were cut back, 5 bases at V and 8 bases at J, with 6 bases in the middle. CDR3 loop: CASSVGEKLFF. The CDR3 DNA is TGTGCCAGCAGCGTGGGAGAAAAACTGTTTTTT.

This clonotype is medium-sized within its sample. CDR3 protein: CASTQGAYEQYF. The CDR3, as DNA: TGTGCCAGCACACAGGGGGCTTACGAGCAGTACTTC. The chain is built from TRBV28 and TRBJ2-7, with TRBD1 identical over 9 bases. V dropped 7 bases and J dropped 4; count of bases not matched to a gene: 2. The CDR3 totals 12 residues. Germline V gives CDR1 MDHEN, CDR2 SYDVKM. Complete variable domain (other parts from reference TRBV28 and TRBJ2-7): DVKVTQSSRYLVKRTGEKVFLECVQDMDHENMFWYRQDPGLGLRLIYFSYDVKMKEKGDIPEGYSVSREKKERFSLILESASTNQTSMYLCASTQGAYEQYFGPGTRLTVT.

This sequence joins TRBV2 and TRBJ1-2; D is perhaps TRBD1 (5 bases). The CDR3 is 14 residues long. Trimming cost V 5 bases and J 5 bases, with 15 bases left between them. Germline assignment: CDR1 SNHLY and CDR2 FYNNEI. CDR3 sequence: CASSPGDQGYGYTF. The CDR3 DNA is TGTGCCAGCAGTCCGGGGGACCAAGGGTATGGCTACACCTTC.